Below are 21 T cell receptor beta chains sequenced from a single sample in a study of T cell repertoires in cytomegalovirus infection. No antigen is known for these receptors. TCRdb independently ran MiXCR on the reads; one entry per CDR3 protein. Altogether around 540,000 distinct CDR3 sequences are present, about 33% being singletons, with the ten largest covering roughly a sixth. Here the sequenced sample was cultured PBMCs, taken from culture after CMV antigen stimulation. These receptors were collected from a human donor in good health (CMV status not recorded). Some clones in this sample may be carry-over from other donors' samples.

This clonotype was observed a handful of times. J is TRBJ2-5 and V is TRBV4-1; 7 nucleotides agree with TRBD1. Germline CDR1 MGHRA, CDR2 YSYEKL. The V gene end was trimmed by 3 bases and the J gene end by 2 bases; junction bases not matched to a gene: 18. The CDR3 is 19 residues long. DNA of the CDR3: TGCGCCAGCAGCCATCCCGTGAGGGGGCGCAGGGATCAACAAGAGACCCAGTACTTC. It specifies CASSHPVRGRRDQQETQYF.

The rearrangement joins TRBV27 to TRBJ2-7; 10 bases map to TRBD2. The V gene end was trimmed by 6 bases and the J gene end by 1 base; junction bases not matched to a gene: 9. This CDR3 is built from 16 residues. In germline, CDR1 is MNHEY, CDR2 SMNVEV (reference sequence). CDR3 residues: CASSVGLAQRSYEQYV. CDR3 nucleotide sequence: TGTGCCAGCAGCGTGGGACTAGCGCAGAGATCCTACGAGCAGTACGTC.

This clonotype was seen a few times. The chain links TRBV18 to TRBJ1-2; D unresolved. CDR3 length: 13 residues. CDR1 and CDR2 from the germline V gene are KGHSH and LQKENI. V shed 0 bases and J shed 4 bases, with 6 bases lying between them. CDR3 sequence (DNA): TGTGCCAGCTCACCACCCCAGTTCTATGGCTACACCTTC. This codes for CASSPPQFYGYTF.

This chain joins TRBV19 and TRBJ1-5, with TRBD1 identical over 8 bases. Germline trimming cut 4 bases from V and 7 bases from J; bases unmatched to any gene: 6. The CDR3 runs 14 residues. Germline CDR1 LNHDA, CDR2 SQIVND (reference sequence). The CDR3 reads CASSNHRGSQPQHF. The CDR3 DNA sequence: TGTGCCAGTAGTAATCACAGGGGGAGCCAGCCCCAGCATTTT.

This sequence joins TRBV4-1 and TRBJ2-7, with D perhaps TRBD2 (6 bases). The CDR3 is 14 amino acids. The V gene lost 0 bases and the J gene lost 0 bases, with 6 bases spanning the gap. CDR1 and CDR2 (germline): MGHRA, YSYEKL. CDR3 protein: CASSQERDSYEQYF. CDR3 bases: TGCGCCAGCAGCCAAGAGCGGGACTCCTACGAGCAGTACTTC.

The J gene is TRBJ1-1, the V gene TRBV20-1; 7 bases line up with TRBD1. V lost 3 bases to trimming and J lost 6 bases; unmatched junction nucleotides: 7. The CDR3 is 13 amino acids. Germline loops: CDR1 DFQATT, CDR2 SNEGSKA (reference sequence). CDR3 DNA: TGCAGTGCTAGGGAGACAGGGAGGGCTGAAGCTTTCTTT. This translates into CSARETGRAEAFF.

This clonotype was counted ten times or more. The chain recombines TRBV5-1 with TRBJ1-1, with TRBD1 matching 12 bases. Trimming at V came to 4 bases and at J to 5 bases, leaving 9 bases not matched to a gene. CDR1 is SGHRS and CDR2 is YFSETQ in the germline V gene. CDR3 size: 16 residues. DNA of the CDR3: TGCGCCAGCAGCCTGGGACAGGGGGCGCTTGGGACTGAAGCTTTCTTT. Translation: CASSLGQGALGTEAFF.

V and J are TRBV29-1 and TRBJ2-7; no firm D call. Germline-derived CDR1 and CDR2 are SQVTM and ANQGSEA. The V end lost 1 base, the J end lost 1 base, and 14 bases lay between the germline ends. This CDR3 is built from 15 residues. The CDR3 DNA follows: TGCAGCGTTGAAGGGCGGAGACTCGAGTCCTACGAGCAGTACGTC. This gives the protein CSVEGRRLESYEQYV.

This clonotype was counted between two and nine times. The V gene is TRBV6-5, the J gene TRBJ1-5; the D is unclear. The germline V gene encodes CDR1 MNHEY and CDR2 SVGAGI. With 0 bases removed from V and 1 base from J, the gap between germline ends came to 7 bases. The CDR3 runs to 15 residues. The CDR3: CASSYSMESNQPQHF. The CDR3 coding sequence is TGTGCCAGCAGTTACTCGATGGAAAGCAATCAGCCCCAGCATTTT.

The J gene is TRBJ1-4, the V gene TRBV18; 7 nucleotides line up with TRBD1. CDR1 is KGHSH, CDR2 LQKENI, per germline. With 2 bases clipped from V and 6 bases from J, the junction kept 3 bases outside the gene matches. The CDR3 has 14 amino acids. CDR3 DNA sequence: TGTGCCAGCTCACCAAGGGACAGAGATGAAAAACTGTTTTTT. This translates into CASSPRDRDEKLFF.

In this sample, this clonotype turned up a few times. The CDR3 DNA reads as TGTGCCAGCAGCTTAGAGGGGCAGGAAGCTTTCTTT. Its protein is CASSLEGQEAFF. V and J are TRBV7-9 and TRBJ1-1; tentative D call: TRBD1 (5 bases). In germline, CDR1 is SEHNR, CDR2 FQNEAQ (reference sequence). V was pared by 1 base and J by 8 bases, with 8 bases between. The CDR3 totals 12 residues. The full variable domain, with the rest looked up from reference TRBV7-9 and TRBJ1-1, is DTGVSQNPRHKITKRGQNVTFRCDPISEHNRLYWYRQTLGQGPEFLTYFQNEAQLEKSRLLSDRFSAERPKGSFSTLEIQRTEQGDSAMYLCASSLEGQEAFFGQGTRLTVV.

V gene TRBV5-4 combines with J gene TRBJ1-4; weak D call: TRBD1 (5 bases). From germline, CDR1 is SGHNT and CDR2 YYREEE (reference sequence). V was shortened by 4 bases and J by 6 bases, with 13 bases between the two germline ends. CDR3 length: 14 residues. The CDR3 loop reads CASSGGPGDEKLFF. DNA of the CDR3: TGTGCCAGCAGCGGGGGACCAGGTGATGAAAAACTGTTTTTT.

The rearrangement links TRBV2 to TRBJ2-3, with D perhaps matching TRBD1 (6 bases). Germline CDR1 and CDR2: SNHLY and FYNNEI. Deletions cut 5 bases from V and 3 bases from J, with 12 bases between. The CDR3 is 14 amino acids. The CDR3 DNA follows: TGTGCCAGCAGTCAGGGGAGAGGAACAGATACGCAGTATTTT. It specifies CASSQGRGTDTQYF.

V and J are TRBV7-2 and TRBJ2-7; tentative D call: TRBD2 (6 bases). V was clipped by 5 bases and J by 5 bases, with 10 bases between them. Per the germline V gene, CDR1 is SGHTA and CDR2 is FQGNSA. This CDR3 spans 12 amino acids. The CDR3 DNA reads TGTGCCAGCAGCATCCCTAGCGACGAGCAGTACGTC. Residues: CASSIPSDEQYV.

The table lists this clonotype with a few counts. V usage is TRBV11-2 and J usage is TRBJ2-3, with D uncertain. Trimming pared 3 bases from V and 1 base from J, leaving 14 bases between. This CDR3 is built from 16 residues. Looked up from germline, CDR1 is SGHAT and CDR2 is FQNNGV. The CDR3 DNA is TGTGCCAGCAGCTTTTTGACTGCTCCTGGCACAGATACGCAGTATTTT. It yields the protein CASSFLTAPGTDTQYF.

The CDR3 region is CASSPGVRVNTEAFF. For the CDR3, the DNA is TGTGCCAGCAGTCCAGGGGTACGGGTGAACACTGAAGCTTTCTTT. This rearrangement joins TRBV9 to TRBJ1-1, with D perhaps TRBD1 (6 bases). Deletions cut 5 bases from V and 0 bases from J, with 14 bases between. The germline V gene has CDR1 SGDLS and CDR2 YYNGEE. The length of the CDR3 is 15 residues.

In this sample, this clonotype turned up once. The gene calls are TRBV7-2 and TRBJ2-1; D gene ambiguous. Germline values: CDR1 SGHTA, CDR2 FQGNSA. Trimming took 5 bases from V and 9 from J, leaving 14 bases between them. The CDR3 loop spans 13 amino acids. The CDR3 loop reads CASSQDLNGEQFF. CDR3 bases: TGTGCCAGCAGCCAAGACTTGAACGGTGAGCAGTTCTTC.

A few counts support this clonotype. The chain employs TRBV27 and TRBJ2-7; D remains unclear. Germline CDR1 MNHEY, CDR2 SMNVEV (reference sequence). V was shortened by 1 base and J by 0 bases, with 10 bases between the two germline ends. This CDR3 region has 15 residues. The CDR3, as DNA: TGTGCCAGCAGTTTATACGTGGGTCTCTCCTACGAGCAGTACGTC. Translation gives CASSLYVGLSYEQYV.

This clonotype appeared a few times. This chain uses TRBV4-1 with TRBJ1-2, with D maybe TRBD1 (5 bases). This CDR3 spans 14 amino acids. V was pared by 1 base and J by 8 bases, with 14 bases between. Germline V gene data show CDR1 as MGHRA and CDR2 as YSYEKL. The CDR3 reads CASSQVLGAGGYTF. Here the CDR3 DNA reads TGCGCCAGCAGCCAAGTATTAGGGGCGGGAGGCTACACCTTC.

CDR3 region: CASSARTAHYGYTF. The CDR3 DNA reads as TGCGCCAGCAGCGCTAGGACAGCCCACTATGGCTACACCTTC. This chain connects TRBV4-1 to TRBJ1-2; D may be TRBD1 (6 bases). V shed 5 bases and J shed 3 bases, with 13 bases lying between them. The V gene's germline CDR1 is MGHRA and CDR2 YSYEKL. The CDR3 is made up of 14 amino acids.

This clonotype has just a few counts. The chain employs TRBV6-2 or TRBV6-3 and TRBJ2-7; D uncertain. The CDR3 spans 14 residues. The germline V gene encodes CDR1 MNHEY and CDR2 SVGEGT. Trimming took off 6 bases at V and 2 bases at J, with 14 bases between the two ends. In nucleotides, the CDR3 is TGTGCCAGCAGAACGGACGCTAGACCCTACGAGCAGTACTTC. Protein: CASRTDARPYEQYF.